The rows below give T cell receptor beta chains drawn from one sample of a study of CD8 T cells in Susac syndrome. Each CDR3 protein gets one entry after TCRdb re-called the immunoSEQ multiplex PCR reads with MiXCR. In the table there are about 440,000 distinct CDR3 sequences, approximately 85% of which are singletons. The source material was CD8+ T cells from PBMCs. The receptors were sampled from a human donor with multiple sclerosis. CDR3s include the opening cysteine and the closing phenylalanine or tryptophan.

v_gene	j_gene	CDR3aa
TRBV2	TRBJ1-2	CASSTESRDGYTF
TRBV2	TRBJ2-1	CASEGGHEQFF
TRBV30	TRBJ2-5	CAWSSVGTAQETQYF
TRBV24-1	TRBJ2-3	CATSDPTADTQYF
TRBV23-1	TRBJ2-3	CASSPSGTWYRDTQYF
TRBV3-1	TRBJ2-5	CASSQDRTSGQETQYF
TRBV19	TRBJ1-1	CASSNPLGLEAFF
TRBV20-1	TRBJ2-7	CSARDQYSYEQYF
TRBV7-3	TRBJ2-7	CASSLGLAGEHEQYF
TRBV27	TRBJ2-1	CASSKDRANYNEQFF
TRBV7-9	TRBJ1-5	CASSLAGGAANQPQHF
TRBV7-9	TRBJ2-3	CASSSSGRAYGTDTQYF
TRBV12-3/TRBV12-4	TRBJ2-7	CASSLYDGTYEQYF
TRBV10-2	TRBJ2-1	CASLGTVLYNEQFF
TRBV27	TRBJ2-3	CASSLSTTTDTQYF
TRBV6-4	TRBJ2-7	CASSVSGPSYEQYF
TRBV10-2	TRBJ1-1	CASSGIVLNTEAFF
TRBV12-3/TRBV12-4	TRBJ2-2	CASSPGTGVNTGELFF
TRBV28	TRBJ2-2	CASSRPSGELFF
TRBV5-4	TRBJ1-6	CASSGDGTANSPLHF
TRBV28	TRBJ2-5	CASSLGQGGAETQYF
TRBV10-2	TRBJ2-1	CASSLQAEQFF
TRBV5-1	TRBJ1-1	CASSLNDWLGMNTEAFF
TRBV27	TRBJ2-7	CASSTEGSEQYF
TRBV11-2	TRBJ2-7	CASSLALDGPYEQYF
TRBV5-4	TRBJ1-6	CASSLTDLYNSPLHF
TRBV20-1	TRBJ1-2	CSARTVFGYTF
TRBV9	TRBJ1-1	CASSVADAGNTEAFF
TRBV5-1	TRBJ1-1	CASSFYGVMNTEVFF
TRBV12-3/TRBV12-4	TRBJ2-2	CASTQGGLNTGELFF
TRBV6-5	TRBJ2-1	CASSYQGQETYNEQFF
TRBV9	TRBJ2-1	CASSVVPGGLNEQFF
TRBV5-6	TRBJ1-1	CASSLVGQVLPDTEAFF
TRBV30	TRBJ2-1	CAWSGPLAGGGQFF
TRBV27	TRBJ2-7	CASSLSPTSGRYEQYF
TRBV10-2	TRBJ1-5	CASSVSSGLKGNQPQHF
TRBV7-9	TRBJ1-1	CASSPVPGQYLNTEAFF
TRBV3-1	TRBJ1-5	CASSQGRDSNQPQHF
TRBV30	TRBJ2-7	CAWSGQISYEQYF
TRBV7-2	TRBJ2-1	CASSYIGDYNEQFF
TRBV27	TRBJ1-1	CASSLSAYGNTEAFF
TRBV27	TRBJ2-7	CASSRLGAASSYYEQYF
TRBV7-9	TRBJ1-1	CASSQDWDGSTMNTEAFF
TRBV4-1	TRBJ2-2	CASSQAGTGKPGELFF
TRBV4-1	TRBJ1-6	CASSLQSSYNSPLHF
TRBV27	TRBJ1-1	CASGPGTEAFF
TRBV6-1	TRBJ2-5	CASSPPLAGGPETQYF
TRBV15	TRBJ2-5	CATSTQPLAGGPEETQYF
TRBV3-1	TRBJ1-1	CASSQGNRGQFEAFF
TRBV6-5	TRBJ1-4	CASSMIAGGEKLFF
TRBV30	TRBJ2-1	CAWIPSAYPNEQFF
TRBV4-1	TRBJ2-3	CASSQVDTSGTDTQYF
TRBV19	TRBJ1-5	CASSIIFQVYSNQPQHF